The rows below give T cell receptor beta chains drawn from one sample of a study of cytomegalovirus exposure and HLA in healthy donors. Using immunoSEQ multiplex PCR, the repertoire was profiled, and TCRdb retains in-frame clones only, with some absent. This table has roughly 290,000 clones, about 80% appearing once. Sequencing used PBMCs. These receptor sequences come from a girl aged 2 to 10 in good health and CMV-seronegative. Both conserved end residues are trimmed from each CDR3. A D gene is named only where the DNA matches it firmly.

j_gene: TRBJ1-6; v_gene: TRBV30; d_gene: -; CDR3aa: AWSVGAGYNSPLH
j_gene: TRBJ1-4; v_gene: TRBV4-1; d_gene: TRBD1; CDR3aa: ASSQDPGGAEKLF
j_gene: TRBJ1-1; v_gene: TRBV30; d_gene: -; CDR3aa: AWTGARAEAF
j_gene: TRBJ1-2; v_gene: TRBV19; d_gene: TRBD1; CDR3aa: ASSLRDRAYGYT
j_gene: TRBJ2-1; v_gene: TRBV7-9; d_gene: TRBD2; CDR3aa: ASVGGGGSYNEQF
j_gene: TRBJ2-7; v_gene: TRBV23-1; d_gene: -; CDR3aa: ASSHVQGGYEQY
j_gene: TRBJ2-7; v_gene: TRBV18; d_gene: TRBD1; CDR3aa: ASSPPGTGLDEQY
j_gene: TRBJ2-2; v_gene: TRBV28; d_gene: -; CDR3aa: ASRVATNTGELF
j_gene: TRBJ2-2; v_gene: TRBV5-1; d_gene: -; CDR3aa: ASSPQVSGGELF
j_gene: TRBJ2-7; v_gene: TRBV7-6; d_gene: TRBD2; CDR3aa: ASSPPSGSSYEQY
j_gene: TRBJ2-7; v_gene: TRBV5-1; d_gene: TRBD1; CDR3aa: ASSSPASRQGARTYEQY
j_gene: TRBJ1-2; v_gene: TRBV13; d_gene: -; CDR3aa: ASAGPTNYGYT
j_gene: TRBJ2-7; v_gene: TRBV10-3; d_gene: -; CDR3aa: AITAPGVGSYEQY
j_gene: TRBJ1-2; v_gene: TRBV7-2; d_gene: -; CDR3aa: ASSLAPGQSYGYT
j_gene: TRBJ2-1; v_gene: TRBV5-5; d_gene: TRBD2; CDR3aa: ASSSLIAGGFGNEQF
j_gene: TRBJ1-2; v_gene: TRBV5-8; d_gene: -; CDR3aa: ASSLTLRQEHGYT
j_gene: TRBJ2-7; v_gene: TRBV7-9; d_gene: TRBD2; CDR3aa: SSSSRPPSGMRYEQY
j_gene: TRBJ2-3; v_gene: TRBV7-8; d_gene: -; CDR3aa: ASSLGLFTDTQY
j_gene: TRBJ2-1; v_gene: TRBV27; d_gene: TRBD2; CDR3aa: ASSFELAASYNEQF
j_gene: TRBJ2-1; v_gene: TRBV7-6; d_gene: -; CDR3aa: ASSPGLLNEQF
j_gene: TRBJ1-1; v_gene: TRBV7-9; d_gene: -; CDR3aa: ASSLDITEAF
j_gene: TRBJ2-5; v_gene: TRBV5-1; d_gene: TRBD1; CDR3aa: ASSSGQVGEETQY
j_gene: TRBJ1-2; v_gene: TRBV6-1; d_gene: TRBD1; CDR3aa: ASREGGAGYGYT
j_gene: TRBJ1-1; v_gene: TRBV6-5; d_gene: -; CDR3aa: ASSAAWGQTEAF
j_gene: TRBJ1-6; v_gene: TRBV28; d_gene: -; CDR3aa: ASSSTEGINSPLH
j_gene: TRBJ1-1; v_gene: TRBV19; d_gene: -; CDR3aa: ASSTTGYVGNTEAF
j_gene: TRBJ2-3; v_gene: TRBV18; d_gene: -; CDR3aa: ASSPPGVDTQY
j_gene: TRBJ1-1; v_gene: TRBV10-2; d_gene: TRBD1; CDR3aa: ASSDPGQGDTEAF
j_gene: -; v_gene: TRBV28; d_gene: -; CDR3aa: ASSTDSYEQY
j_gene: TRBJ1-4; v_gene: TRBV7-9; d_gene: -; CDR3aa: ASSLLDREKLF
j_gene: TRBJ2-1; v_gene: TRBV30; d_gene: -; CDR3aa: AWSLYRQEQF
j_gene: TRBJ1-1; v_gene: TRBV4-1; d_gene: -; CDR3aa: ASSQVDRQNTEAF
j_gene: TRBJ2-3; v_gene: TRBV2; d_gene: TRBD2; CDR3aa: ASSSSGGWPDTQY
j_gene: TRBJ2-1; v_gene: TRBV7-3; d_gene: TRBD2; CDR3aa: ASSFSGDEQF
j_gene: TRBJ1-4; v_gene: TRBV11-2; d_gene: -; CDR3aa: ASSLGAGPYEKLF
j_gene: TRBJ2-3; v_gene: TRBV29-1; d_gene: -; CDR3aa: SVEPEGRSTDTQY
j_gene: TRBJ2-4; v_gene: TRBV27; d_gene: TRBD1; CDR3aa: ASSSLNRGMAWDKNIQY
j_gene: TRBJ2-6; v_gene: TRBV27; d_gene: -; CDR3aa: ASSLWGAGANVLT
j_gene: TRBJ1-2; v_gene: TRBV29-1; d_gene: -; CDR3aa: SAIRGVDGYT
j_gene: TRBJ1-1; v_gene: TRBV7-6; d_gene: -; CDR3aa: ASSLARNTEAF
j_gene: TRBJ1-2; v_gene: TRBV4-2; d_gene: -; CDR3aa: ASSQDRGEPTYGYT
j_gene: TRBJ1-5; v_gene: TRBV12-5; d_gene: -; CDR3aa: ASGWGPQRPQH
j_gene: TRBJ2-1; v_gene: TRBV7-9; d_gene: TRBD2; CDR3aa: ASSFNPIRERGGLYEQF
j_gene: TRBJ2-5; v_gene: TRBV4-1; d_gene: -; CDR3aa: ASSQDPSAETQY
j_gene: TRBJ1-2; v_gene: TRBV2; d_gene: TRBD1; CDR3aa: ASIRDSTNYGYT
j_gene: TRBJ2-5; v_gene: TRBV4-1; d_gene: -; CDR3aa: ASSPGGRTEETQY
j_gene: TRBJ2-1; v_gene: TRBV6-1; d_gene: TRBD1; CDR3aa: ASSGQGRDEQF
j_gene: TRBJ2-1; v_gene: TRBV9; d_gene: TRBD2; CDR3aa: ASSVGTSGGEEQF
j_gene: -; v_gene: TRBV30; d_gene: TRBD1; CDR3aa: AWGQGLGEQY
j_gene: TRBJ2-1; v_gene: TRBV7-9; d_gene: TRBD2; CDR3aa: ASRGVAGGLGNEQF
j_gene: TRBJ2-3; v_gene: TRBV2; d_gene: -; CDR3aa: ASSEFRGSTDTQY
j_gene: TRBJ1-5; v_gene: TRBV27; d_gene: -; CDR3aa: ASSPNPYSNQPQH
j_gene: TRBJ2-7; v_gene: TRBV27; d_gene: -; CDR3aa: ASSLKPLEPYEQY
j_gene: TRBJ2-7; v_gene: TRBV2; d_gene: TRBD2; CDR3aa: ASITSGSRYEQY
j_gene: TRBJ2-1; v_gene: TRBV7-9; d_gene: -; CDR3aa: ASSLVLLYNEQF
j_gene: TRBJ1-4; v_gene: TRBV28; d_gene: TRBD1; CDR3aa: ASSLGTGFRELF
j_gene: TRBJ2-7; v_gene: TRBV15; d_gene: -; CDR3aa: ATSRDEIPYEQY
j_gene: TRBJ1-4; v_gene: TRBV28; d_gene: TRBD1; CDR3aa: ASKTGALPEKLF
j_gene: TRBJ1-6; v_gene: TRBV7-9; d_gene: -; CDR3aa: ASSLSQGRGSPLH